This TCR beta chain was found in a study of T cells in Graves' hyperthyroidism and ophthalmopathy. When ophthalmopathy did not progress within 18 months, Graves' hyperthyroidism was considered stable. Patients aged 18 to 65 had newly diagnosed hyperthyroidism of under 2 months' duration. Uncontrolled infection, other autoimmune disease, pregnancy or lactation excluded patients. Authors of the study amplified TCR beta CDR3 regions from RNA transcripts. Initially, a first-round RT-PCR of the TCR CDR3 employed the HTBI primer set. MiXCR, applied by TCRdb to the multiplex PCR reads, yields one record per CDR3 protein. Of about 350,000 distinct CDR3 sequences in the sample, about 14% were seen once. Study results and limitations: From stable hyperthyroidism, ophthalmopathy was set apart by a 13 V-J model.

A few counts support this clonotype. The antigen is undetermined. The source is a woman aged 30 to 39 with Graves' hyperthyroidism. Sequencing was carried out using blood.

The CDR3 DNA sequence: TGTGCCAGCACAAGCGACTACGAGCAGTACTTC. This codes for CASTSDYEQYF. The V gene is TRBV2, the J gene TRBJ2-7; no clear D. This CDR3 is built from 11 residues. V lost 7 bases and J 3 bases, leaving 7 bases between the germline ends. CDR1 and CDR2 from the germline V gene are SNHLY and FYNNEI.